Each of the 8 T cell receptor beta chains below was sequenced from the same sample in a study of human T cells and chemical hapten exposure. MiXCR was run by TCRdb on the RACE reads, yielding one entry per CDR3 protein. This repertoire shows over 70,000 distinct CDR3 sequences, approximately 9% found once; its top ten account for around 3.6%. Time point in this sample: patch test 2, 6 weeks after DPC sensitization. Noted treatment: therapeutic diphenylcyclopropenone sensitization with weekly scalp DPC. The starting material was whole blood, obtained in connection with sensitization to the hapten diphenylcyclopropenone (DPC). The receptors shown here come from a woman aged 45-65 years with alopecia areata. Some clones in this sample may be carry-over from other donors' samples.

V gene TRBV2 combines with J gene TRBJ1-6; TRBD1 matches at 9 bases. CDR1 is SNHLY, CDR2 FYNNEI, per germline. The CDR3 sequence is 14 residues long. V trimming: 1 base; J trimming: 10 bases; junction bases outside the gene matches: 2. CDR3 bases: TGTGCCAGCAGTGAAGACAGGGGGCTGTCACCCCTCCACTTT. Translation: CASSEDRGLSPLHF.

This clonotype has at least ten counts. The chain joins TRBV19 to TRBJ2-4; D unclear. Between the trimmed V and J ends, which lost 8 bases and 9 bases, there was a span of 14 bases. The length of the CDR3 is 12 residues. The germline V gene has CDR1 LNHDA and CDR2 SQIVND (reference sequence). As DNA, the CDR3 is TGTGCCAGTTCTCCCACACATGGCATTCAGTACTTC. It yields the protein CASSPTHGIQYF.

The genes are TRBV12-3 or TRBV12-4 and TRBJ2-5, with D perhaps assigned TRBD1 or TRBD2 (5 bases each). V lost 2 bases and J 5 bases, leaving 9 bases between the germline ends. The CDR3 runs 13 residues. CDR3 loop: CASSLLGGETQYF. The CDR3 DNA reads TGTGCCAGCAGTTTACTTGGGGGTGAGACCCAGTACTTC.

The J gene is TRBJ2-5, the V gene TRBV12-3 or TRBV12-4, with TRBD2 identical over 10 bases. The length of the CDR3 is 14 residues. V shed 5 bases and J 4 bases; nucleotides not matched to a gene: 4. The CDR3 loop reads CASSRAGGVETQYF. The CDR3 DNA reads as TGTGCCAGCAGTCGAGCGGGAGGGGTAGAGACCCAGTACTTC.

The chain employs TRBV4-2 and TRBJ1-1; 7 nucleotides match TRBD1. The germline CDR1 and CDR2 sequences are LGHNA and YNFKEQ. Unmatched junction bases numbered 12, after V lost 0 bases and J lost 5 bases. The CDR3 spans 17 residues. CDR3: CASSQERGPDRGTEAFF. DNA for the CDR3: TGTGCCAGCAGCCAAGAGAGGGGGCCTGATCGAGGGACTGAAGCTTTCTTT.

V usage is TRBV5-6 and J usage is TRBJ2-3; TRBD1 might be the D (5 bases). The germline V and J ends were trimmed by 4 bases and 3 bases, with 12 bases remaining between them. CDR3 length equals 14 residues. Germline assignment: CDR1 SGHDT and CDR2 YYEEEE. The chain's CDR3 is CASSPATETDTQYF. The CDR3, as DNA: TGTGCCAGCAGCCCCGCGACAGAAACAGATACGCAGTATTTT.

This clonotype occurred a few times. The CDR3 protein is CASSQGQTYEQYF. CDR3 bases: TGTGCCAGCTCGCAGGGGCAGACCTACGAGCAGTACTTC. The chain has TRBV7-8 and TRBJ2-7, with D perhaps TRBD1 (6 bases). Germline CDR1 is SGHVS and CDR2 is FQNEAQ. CDR3 length equals 13 residues. V shed 8 bases and J shed 2 bases, with 13 bases lying between them.

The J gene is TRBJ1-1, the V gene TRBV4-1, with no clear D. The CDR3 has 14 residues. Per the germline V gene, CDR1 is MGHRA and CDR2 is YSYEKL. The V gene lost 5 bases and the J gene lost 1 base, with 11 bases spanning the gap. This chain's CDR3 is CASSLDEANTEAFF. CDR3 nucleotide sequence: TGCGCCAGCAGCTTAGACGAGGCGAACACTGAAGCTTTCTTT.